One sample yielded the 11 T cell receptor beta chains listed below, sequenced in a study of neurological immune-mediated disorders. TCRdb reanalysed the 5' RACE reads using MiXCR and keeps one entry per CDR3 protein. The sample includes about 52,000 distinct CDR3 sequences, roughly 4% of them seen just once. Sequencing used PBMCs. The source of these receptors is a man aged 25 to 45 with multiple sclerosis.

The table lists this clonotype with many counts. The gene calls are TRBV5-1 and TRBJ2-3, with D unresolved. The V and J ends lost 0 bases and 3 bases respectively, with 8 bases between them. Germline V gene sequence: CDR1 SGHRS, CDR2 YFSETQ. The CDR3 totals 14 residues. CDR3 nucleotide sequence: TGCGCCAGCAGCTTGGCCGTGGGGACAGATACGCAGTATTTT. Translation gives CASSLAVGTDTQYF.

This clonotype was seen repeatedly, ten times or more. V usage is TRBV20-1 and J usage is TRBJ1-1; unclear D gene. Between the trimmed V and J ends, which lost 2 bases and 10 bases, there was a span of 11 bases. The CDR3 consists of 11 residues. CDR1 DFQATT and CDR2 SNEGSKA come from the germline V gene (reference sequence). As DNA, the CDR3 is TGCAGTGCTAGAAACCAGCGGGGAGCTTTCTTT. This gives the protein CSARNQRGAFF.

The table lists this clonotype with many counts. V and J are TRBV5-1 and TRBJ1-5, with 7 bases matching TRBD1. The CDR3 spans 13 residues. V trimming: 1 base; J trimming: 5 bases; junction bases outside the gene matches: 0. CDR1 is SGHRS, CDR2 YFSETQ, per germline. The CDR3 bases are TGCGCCAGCAGCTTGCAGGGGGATCAGCCCCAGCATTTT. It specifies CASSLQGDQPQHF.

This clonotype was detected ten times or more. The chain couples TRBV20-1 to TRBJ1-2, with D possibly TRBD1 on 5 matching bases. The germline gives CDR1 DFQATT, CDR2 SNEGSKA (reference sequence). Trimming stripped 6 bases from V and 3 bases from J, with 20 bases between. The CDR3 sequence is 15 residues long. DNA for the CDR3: TGCAGTGCGAGAAGCACAGGATGGGGTGACTATGGCTACACCTTC. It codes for CSARSTGWGDYGYTF.

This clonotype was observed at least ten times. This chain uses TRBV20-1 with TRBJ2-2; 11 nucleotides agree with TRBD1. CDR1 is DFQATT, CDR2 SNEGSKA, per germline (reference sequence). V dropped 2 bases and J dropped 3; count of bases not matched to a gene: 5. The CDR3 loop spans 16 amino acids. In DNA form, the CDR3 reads TGCAGTGCTAGACCTCTGGGACAGGGGGACACCGGGGAGCTGTTTTTT. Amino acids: CSARPLGQGDTGELFF.

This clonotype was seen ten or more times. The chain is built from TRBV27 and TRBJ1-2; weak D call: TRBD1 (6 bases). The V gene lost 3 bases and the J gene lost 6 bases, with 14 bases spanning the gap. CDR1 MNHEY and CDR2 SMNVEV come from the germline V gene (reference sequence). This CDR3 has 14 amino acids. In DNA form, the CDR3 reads TGTGCCAGCAGTTTTCGGGGGCCACCTGATGGCTACACCTTC. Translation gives CASSFRGPPDGYTF.

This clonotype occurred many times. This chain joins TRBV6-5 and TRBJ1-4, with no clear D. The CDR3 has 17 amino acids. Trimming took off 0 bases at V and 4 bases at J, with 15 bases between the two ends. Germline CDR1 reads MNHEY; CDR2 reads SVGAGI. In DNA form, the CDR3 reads TGTGCCAGCAGTTACTCGAGCGTGGCGGGGAGTAATGAAAAACTGTTTTTT. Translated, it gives CASSYSSVAGSNEKLFF.

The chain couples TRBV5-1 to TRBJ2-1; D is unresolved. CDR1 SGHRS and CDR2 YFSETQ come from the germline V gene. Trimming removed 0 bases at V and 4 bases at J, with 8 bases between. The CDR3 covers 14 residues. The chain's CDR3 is CASSLGISYNEQFF. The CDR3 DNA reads TGCGCCAGCAGCTTGGGGATTTCTTACAATGAGCAGTTCTTC.

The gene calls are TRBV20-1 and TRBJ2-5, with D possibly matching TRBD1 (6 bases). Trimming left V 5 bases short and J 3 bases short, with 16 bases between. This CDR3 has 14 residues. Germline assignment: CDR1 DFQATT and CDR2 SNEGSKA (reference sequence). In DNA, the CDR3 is TGCAGTGCTCGGACAGTTAAGGGAGAAGAGACCCAGTACTTC. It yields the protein CSARTVKGEETQYF.

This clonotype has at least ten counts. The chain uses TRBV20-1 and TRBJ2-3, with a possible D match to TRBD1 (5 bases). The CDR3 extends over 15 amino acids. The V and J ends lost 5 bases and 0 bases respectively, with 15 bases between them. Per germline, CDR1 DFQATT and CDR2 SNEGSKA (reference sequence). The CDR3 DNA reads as TGCAGTGCTGGGGCCGCGAGCGTTAGCACAGATACGCAGTATTTT. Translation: CSAGAASVSTDTQYF.

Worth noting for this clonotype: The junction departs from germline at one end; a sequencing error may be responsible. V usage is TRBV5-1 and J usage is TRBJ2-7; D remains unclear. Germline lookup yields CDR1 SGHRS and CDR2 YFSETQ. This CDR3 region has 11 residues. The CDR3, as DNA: TGCGCCCGCAGATTGGATGTTGAGCAGTACTTC. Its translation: CARRLDVEQYF.